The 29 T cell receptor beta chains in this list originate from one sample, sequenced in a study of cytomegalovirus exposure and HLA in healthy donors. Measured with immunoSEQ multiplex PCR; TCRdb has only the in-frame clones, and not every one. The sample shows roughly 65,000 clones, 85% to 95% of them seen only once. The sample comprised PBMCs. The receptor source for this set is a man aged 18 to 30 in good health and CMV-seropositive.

CDR3 in amino acids: CASSYGRVRPREQYF. For the CDR3, the DNA is TGTGCCAGCAGTTACGGGAGGGTCCGCCCTAGGGAGCAGTACTTC. The chain combines TRBV6-5 with TRBJ2-7; 7 bases map to TRBD2. V shed 2 bases, J shed 7 bases, and the junction held 11 bases outside the gene matches. This CDR3 comprises 15 residues. Germline CDR1 reads MNHEY; CDR2 reads SVGAGI.

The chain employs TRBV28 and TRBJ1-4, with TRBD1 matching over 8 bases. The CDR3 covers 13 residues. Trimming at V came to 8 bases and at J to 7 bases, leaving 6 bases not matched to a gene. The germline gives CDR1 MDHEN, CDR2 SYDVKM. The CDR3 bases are TGTGCCAGCCGCGAGACAGGGGCTGAAAAACTGTTTTTT. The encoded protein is CASRETGAEKLFF. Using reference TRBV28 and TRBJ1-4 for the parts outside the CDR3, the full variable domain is DVKVTQSSRYLVKRTGEKVFLECVQDMDHENMFWYRQDPGLGLRLIYFSYDVKMKEKGDIPEGYSVSREKKERFSLILESASTNQTSMYLCASRETGAEKLFFGSGTQLSVL.

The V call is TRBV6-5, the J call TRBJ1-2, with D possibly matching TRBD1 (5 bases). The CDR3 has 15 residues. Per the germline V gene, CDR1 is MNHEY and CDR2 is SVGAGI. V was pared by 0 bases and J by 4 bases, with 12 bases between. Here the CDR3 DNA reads TGTGCCAGCAGTTACTCTGTCGACAGCATCTATGGCTACACCTTC. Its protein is CASSYSVDSIYGYTF.

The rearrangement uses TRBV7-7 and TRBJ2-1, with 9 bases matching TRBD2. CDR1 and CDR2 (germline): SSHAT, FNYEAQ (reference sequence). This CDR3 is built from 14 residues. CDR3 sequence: CASGGLFLYNEQFF. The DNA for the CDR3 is TGTGCTAGCGGGGGACTATTCCTATACAATGAGCAGTTCTTC.

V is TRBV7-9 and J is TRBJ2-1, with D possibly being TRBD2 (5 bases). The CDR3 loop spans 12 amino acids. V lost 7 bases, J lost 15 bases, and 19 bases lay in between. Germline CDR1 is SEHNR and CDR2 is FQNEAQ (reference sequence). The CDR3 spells CASNILEGVPFF. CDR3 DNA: TGTGCCAGCAACATCCTAGAGGGAGTGCCGTTCTTC. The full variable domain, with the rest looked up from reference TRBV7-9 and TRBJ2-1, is DTGVSQNPRHKITKRGQNVTFRCDPISEHNRLYWYRQTLGQGPEFLTYFQNEAQLEKSRLLSDRFSAERPKGSFSTLEIQRTEQGDSAMYLCASNILEGVPFFGPGTRLTVL.

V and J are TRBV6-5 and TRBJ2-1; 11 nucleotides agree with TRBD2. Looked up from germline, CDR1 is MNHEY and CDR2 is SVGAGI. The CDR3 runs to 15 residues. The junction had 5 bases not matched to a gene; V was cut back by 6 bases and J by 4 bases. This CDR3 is CASRLTSGTYNEQFF. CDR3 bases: TGTGCCAGCAGACTGACTAGCGGGACGTACAATGAGCAGTTCTTC.

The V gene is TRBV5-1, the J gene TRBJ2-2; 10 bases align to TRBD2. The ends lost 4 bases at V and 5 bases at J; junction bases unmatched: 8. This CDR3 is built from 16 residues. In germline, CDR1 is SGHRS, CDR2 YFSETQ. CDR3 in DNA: TGCGCCAGCAGCCCCATACTGGGACTAGCGACCGGGGAGCTGTTTTTT. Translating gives CASSPILGLATGELFF. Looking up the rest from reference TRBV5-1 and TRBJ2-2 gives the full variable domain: KAGVTQTPRYLIKTRGQQVTLSCSPISGHRSVSWYQQTPGQGLQFLFEYFSETQRNKGNFPGRFSGRQFSNSRSEMNVSTLELGDSALYLCASSPILGLATGELFFGEGSRLTVL.

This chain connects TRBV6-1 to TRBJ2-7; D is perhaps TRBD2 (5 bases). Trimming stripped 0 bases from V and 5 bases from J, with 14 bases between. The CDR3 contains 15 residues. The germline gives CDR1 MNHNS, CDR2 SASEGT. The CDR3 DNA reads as TGTGCCAGCAGTGAAGCTAGCGACACCCCGGACGAGCAGTACTTC. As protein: CASSEASDTPDEQYF.

The CDR3 DNA sequence: TGTGCCAGCAGCCGAAGCGGGCCCTACAATGAGCAGTTCTTC. Translating gives CASSRSGPYNEQFF. The rearrangement links TRBV7-2 to TRBJ2-1, with TRBD2 as a possible D gene (6 bases). This CDR3 region has 14 residues. V lost 5 bases and J 2 bases, leaving 10 bases between the germline ends. From germline, CDR1 is SGHTA and CDR2 FQGNSA.

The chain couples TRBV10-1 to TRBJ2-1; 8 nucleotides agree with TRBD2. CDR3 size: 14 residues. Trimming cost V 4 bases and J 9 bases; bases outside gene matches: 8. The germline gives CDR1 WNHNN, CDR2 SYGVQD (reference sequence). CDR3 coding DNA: TGCGCCAGCAGTGTCGCAGCGGGAGTGGGTGAGCAGTTCTTC. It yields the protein CASSVAAGVGEQFF.

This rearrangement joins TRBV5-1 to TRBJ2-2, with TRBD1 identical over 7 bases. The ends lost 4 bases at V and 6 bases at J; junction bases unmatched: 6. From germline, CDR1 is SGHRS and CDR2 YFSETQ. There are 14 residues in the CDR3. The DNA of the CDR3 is TGCGCCAGCAGCCAGACAGGGACGCCCGGGGAGCTGTTTTTT. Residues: CASSQTGTPGELFF.

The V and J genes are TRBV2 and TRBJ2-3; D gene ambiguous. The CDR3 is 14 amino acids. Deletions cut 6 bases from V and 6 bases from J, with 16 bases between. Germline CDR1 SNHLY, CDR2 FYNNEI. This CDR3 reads CASSAMGRVDTQYF. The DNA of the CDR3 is TGTGCCAGCAGCGCCATGGGCCGCGTTGATACGCAGTATTTT.

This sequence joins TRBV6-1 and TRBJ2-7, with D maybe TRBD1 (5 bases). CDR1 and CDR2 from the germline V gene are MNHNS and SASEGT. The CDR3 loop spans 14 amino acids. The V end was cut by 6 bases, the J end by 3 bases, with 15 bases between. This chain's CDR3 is CASRGGREFYEQYF. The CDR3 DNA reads TGTGCCAGCAGGGGCGGCAGGGAATTCTACGAGCAGTACTTC.

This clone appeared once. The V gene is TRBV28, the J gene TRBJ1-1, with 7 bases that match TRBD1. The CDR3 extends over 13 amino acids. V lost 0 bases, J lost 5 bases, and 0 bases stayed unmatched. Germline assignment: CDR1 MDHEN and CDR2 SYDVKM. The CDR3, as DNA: TGTGCCAGCAGTTTATGGACAGGGACTGAAGCTTTCTTT. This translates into CASSLWTGTEAFF. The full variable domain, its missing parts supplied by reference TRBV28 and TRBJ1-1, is DVKVTQSSRYLVKRTGEKVFLECVQDMDHENMFWYRQDPGLGLRLIYFSYDVKMKEKGDIPEGYSVSREKKERFSLILESASTNQTSMYLCASSLWTGTEAFFGQGTRLTVV.

CDR3 nucleotides: TGCGCCAGCAGCGGACTAGCGGGATCCCCCTACGAGCAGTACTTC. Protein sequence: CASSGLAGSPYEQYF. J is TRBJ2-7 and V is TRBV5-1; the match to TRBD2 covers 12 bases. The ends lost 4 bases at V and 2 bases at J; junction bases unmatched: 4. CDR3 length equals 15 residues. Germline V gene sequence: CDR1 SGHRS, CDR2 YFSETQ.

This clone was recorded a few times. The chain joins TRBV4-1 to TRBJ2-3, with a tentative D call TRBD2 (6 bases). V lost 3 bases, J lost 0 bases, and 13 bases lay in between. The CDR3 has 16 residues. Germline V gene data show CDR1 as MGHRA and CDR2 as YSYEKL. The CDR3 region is CASSHGWGTSTDTQYF. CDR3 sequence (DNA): TGCGCCAGCAGCCACGGGTGGGGGACTAGCACAGATACGCAGTATTTT.

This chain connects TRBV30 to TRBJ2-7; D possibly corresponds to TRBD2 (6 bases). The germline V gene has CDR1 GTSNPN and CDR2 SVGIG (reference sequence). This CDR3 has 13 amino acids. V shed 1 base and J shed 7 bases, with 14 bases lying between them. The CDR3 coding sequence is TGTGCCTGGAGTGAAGGAGGGGTGGATGAGCAGTACTTC. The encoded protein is CAWSEGGVDEQYF.

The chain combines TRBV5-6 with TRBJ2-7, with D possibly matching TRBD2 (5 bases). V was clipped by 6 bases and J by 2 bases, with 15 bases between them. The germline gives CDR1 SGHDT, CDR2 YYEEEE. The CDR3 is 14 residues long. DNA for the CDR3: TGTGCCAGCACCCCACGGCGGGTTACCTACGAGCAGTACTTC. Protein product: CASTPRRVTYEQYF.

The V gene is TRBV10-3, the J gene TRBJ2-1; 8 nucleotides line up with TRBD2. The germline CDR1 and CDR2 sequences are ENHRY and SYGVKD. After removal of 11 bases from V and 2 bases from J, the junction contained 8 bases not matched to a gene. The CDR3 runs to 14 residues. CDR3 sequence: CAVQLAEPYNEQFF. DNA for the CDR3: TGTGCCGTACAACTAGCGGAACCCTACAATGAGCAGTTCTTC.

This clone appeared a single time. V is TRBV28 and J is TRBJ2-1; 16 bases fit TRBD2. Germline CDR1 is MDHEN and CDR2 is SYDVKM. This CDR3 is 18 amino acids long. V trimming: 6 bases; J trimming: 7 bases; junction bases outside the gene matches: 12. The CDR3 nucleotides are TGTGCCAGCAGGCAAACGGGACTAGCGGGAGGGAGTGGGAATGAGCAGTTCTTC. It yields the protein CASRQTGLAGGSGNEQFF.

The CDR3 nucleotides are TGTGCCAGCAGCGTGGGGACCGGGACACATAAAGCCAACGAGCAGTACTTC. Protein sequence: CASSVGTGTHKANEQYF. V usage is TRBV9 and J usage is TRBJ2-7; D possibly corresponds to TRBD1 (6 bases). Germline CDR1 is SGDLS and CDR2 is YYNGEE. V lost 2 bases and J 5 bases, leaving 23 bases between the germline ends. This CDR3 region has 17 residues.

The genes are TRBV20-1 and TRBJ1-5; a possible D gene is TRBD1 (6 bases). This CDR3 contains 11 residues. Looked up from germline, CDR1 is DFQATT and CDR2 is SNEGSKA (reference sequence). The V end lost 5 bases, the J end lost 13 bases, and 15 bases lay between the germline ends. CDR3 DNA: TGCAGTGCTGCCCCGGACAGCATACAGCATTTT. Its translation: CSAAPDSIQHF.

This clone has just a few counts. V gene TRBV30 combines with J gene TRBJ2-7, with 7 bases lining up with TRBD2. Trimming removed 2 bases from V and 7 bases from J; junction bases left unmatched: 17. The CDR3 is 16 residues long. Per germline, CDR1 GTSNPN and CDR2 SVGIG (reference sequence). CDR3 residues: CAWSTPREGPRGEQYF. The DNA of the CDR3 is TGTGCCTGGAGTACACCGAGGGAGGGGCCACGGGGGGAGCAGTACTTC.

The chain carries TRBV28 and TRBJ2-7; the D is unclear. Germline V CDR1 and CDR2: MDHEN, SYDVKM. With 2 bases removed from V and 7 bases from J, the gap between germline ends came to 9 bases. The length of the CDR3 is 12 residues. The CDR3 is CASSLGPREQYF. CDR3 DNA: TGTGCCAGCAGTTTAGGGCCTCGTGAGCAGTACTTC.

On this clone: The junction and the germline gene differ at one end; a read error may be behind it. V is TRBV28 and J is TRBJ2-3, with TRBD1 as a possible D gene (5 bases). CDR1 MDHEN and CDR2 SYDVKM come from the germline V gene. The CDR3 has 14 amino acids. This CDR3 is CASRRTPSTDTQYF. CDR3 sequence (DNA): TGTGCCAGCAGGCGGACACCCAGCACGGATACGCAGTATTTT.

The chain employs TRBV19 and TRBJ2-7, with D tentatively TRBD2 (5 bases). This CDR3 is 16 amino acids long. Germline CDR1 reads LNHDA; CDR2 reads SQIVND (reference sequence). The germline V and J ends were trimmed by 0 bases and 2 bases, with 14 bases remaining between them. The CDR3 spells CASSIDLGIQAYEQYF. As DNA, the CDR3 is TGTGCCAGTAGTATAGATCTCGGGATTCAGGCCTACGAGCAGTACTTC. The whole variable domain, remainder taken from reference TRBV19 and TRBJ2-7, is DGGITQSPKYLFRKEGQNVTLSCEQNLNHDAMYWYRQDPGQGLRLIYYSQIVNDFQKGDIAEGYSVSREKKESFPLTVTSAQKNPTAFYLCASSIDLGIQAYEQYFGPGTRLTVT.

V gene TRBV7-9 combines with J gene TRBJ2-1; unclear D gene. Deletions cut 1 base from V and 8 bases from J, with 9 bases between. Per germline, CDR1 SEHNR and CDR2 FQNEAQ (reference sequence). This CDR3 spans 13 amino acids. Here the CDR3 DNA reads TGTGCCAGCAGCTTAGAGTCCGCGGATGAGCAGTTCTTC. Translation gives CASSLESADEQFF.

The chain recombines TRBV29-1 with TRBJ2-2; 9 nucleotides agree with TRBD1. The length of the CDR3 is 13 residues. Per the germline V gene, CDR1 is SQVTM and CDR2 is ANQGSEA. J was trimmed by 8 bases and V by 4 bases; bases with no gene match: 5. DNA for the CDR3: TGCAGCGTTGCAGCCGGGACAGGGGGGGAGCTGTTTTTT. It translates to CSVAAGTGGELFF.

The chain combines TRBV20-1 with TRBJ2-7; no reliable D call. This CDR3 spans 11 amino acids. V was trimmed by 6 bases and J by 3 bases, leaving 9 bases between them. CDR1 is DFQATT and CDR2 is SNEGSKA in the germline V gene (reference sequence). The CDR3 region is CSATPGYEQYF. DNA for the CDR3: TGCAGTGCAACCCCCGGCTACGAGCAGTACTTC.